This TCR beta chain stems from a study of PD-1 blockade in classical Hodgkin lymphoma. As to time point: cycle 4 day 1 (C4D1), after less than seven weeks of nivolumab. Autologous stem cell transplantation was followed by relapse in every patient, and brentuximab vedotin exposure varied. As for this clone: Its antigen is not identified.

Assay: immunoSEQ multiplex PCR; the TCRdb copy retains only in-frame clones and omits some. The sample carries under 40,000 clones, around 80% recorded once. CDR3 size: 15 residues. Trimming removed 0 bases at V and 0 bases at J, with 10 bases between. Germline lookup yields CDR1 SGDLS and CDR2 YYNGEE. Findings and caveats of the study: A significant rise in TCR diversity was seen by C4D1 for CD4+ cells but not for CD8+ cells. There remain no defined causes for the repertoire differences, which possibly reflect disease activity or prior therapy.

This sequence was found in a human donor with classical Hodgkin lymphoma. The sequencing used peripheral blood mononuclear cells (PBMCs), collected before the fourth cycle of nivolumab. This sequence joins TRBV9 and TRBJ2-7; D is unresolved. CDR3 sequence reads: CASSVDVLSSYEQYF. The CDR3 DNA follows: TGTGCCAGCAGCGTAGATGTCTTGAGCTCCTACGAGCAGTACTTC.